One and the same sample provided the 5 T cell receptor beta chains below, sequenced in a study of blood T cell repertoires in COVID-19. Sequenced by immunoSEQ multiplex PCR; TCRdb stores in-frame clones only, minus some. The profile shows approximately 150,000 clones, 75% to 90% of them singletons. Sequenced material: peripheral blood. The source is a man aged 18 to 35 with COVID-19, enrolled during active disease.

The J gene is TRBJ2-1, the V gene TRBV27; D is ambiguous. The CDR3 is made up of 18 amino acids. Per germline, CDR1 MNHEY and CDR2 SMNVEV (reference sequence). Trimming removed 4 bases at V and 0 bases at J, with 19 bases between. The chain's CDR3 is CASSSLVAVGGSYNEQFF. CDR3 coding DNA: TGTGCCAGCAGTTCCCTGGTCGCTGTCGGCGGCTCCTACAATGAGCAGTTCTTC.

The chain is built from TRBV5-4 and TRBJ2-5; D unresolved. There are 15 residues in the CDR3. Trimming pared 0 bases from V and 5 bases from J, leaving 14 bases between. The germline V gene encodes CDR1 SGHNT and CDR2 YYREEE (reference sequence). The CDR3 spells CASSLERPPGETQYF. DNA for the CDR3: TGTGCCAGCAGCTTGGAAAGGCCCCCCGGGGAGACCCAGTACTTC.

The rearrangement joins TRBV27 to TRBJ2-7; 8 bases match TRBD2. V shed 6 bases and J 2 bases; nucleotides not matched to a gene: 9. The CDR3 length is 15 residues. The germline V gene has CDR1 MNHEY and CDR2 SMNVEV (reference sequence). In DNA form, the CDR3 reads TGTGCCAGCAGCGAGTCGGGAGGGCGGACCTACGAGCAGTACTTC. Translated, it gives CASSESGGRTYEQYF.

The chain recombines TRBV28 with TRBJ1-2, with 7 bases that match TRBD1. The CDR3 is made up of 13 amino acids. V was pared by 6 bases and J by 7 bases, with 8 bases of the junction left unmatched. Germline-derived CDR1 and CDR2 are MDHEN and SYDVKM. CDR3 loop: CASSADRAGGYTF. CDR3 coding DNA: TGTGCCAGCAGCGCCGACAGGGCCGGTGGCTACACCTTC.

Only one count was recorded for this clone. The chain combines TRBV10-3 with TRBJ1-2, with 8 bases aligning to TRBD1. Looked up from germline, CDR1 is ENHRY and CDR2 is SYGVKD. The CDR3 extends over 13 amino acids. After removal of 6 bases from V and 4 bases from J, the junction contained 4 bases not matched to a gene. The CDR3 bases are TGTGCCATCAGCGCGGACAGGGTCTATGGCTACACCTTC. As protein: CAISADRVYGYTF.